The 19 T cell receptor beta chains presented below share a single source sample, sequenced in a study of blood T cell repertoires in COVID-19. Sequencing used immunoSEQ multiplex PCR; TCRdb keeps in-frame clones, though not all of them. The sample lists 150,000 to 200,000 clones; approximately 86% were seen once. Sequenced sample: peripheral blood. The source is a man aged 18-30 years with acute or convalescent COVID-19.

The chain links TRBV7-2 to TRBJ2-7; 7 nucleotides agree with TRBD2. The CDR3 has 15 residues. V lost 5 bases and J lost 2; bases outside the gene matches: 9. In germline, CDR1 is SGHTA, CDR2 FQGNSA. This chain's CDR3 is CASSPGGAGTYEQYF. CDR3 bases: TGTGCCAGCAGCCCCGGGGGAGCGGGGACCTACGAGCAGTACTTC. Together with reference TRBV7-2 and TRBJ2-7, the CDR3 gives the full variable domain: GAGVSQSPSNKVTEKGKDVELRCDPISGHTALYWYRQSLGQGLEFLIYFQGNSAPDKSGLPSDRFSAERTGGSVSTLTIQRTQQEDSAVYLCASSPGGAGTYEQYFGPGTRLTVT.

The CDR3 reads CASSFGGDNEQFF. The CDR3 DNA follows: TGTGCCAGCAGCTTTGGAGGGGACAATGAGCAGTTCTTC. The V and J genes are TRBV5-8 and TRBJ2-1, with D possibly being TRBD2 (6 bases). Germline CDR1 and CDR2: SGHTS and YDEGEE. Between the trimmed V and J ends, which lost 2 bases and 5 bases, there was a span of 8 bases. The CDR3 has 13 amino acids.

The gene calls are TRBV28 and TRBJ2-7; the D gene is possibly TRBD1 (5 bases). With 5 bases removed from V and 2 bases from J, the gap between germline ends came to 7 bases. The CDR3 spans 12 residues. Germline V gene sequence: CDR1 MDHEN, CDR2 SYDVKM. The DNA of the CDR3 is TGTGCCAGCAGTCCAGGGCCCTACGAGCAGTACGTC. Translating it yields CASSPGPYEQYV.

The DNA of the CDR3 is TGTGCCAGCAGCTTTCGCCGGACAGACTCTGGAAACACCATATATTTT. Encoded protein: CASSFRRTDSGNTIYF. V and J are TRBV5-5 and TRBJ1-3, with a tentative D call TRBD1 (6 bases). Germline-derived CDR1 and CDR2 are SGHKS and YYEKEE (reference sequence). Trimming cost V 2 bases and J 0 bases, with 12 bases left between them. The CDR3 loop spans 16 amino acids. Combining the CDR3 with reference TRBV5-5 and TRBJ1-3 gives the whole variable domain DAGVTQSPTHLIKTRGQQVTLRCSPISGHKSVSWYQQVLGQGPQFIFQYYEKEERGRGNFPDRFSARQFPNYSSELNVNALLLGDSALYLCASSFRRTDSGNTIYFGEGSWLTVV.

This chain uses TRBV29-1 with TRBJ2-1; TRBD2 matches at 8 bases. Looked up from germline, CDR1 is SQVTM and CDR2 is ANQGSEA. The CDR3 has 13 residues. The CDR3 here is CIARGGSYNEQFF. DNA of the CDR3: TGCATCGCCCGGGGGGGGTCCTACAATGAGCAGTTCTTC.

This chain joins TRBV10-2 and TRBJ2-5; D might be TRBD2 (5 bases). The germline V and J ends were trimmed by 8 bases and 2 bases, with 9 bases remaining between them. This CDR3 has 12 residues. CDR1 is WSHSY and CDR2 is SAAADI in the germline V gene. CDR3 nucleotide sequence: TGCGCCAGCGGTAGGAGGCAAGAGACCCAGTACTTC. Its translation: CASGRRQETQYF.

The rearrangement links TRBV5-1 to TRBJ2-7, with TRBD1 matching over 9 bases. V lost 4 bases and J lost 6; bases outside the gene matches: 11. Germline lookup yields CDR1 SGHRS and CDR2 YFSETQ. CDR3 length equals 15 residues. CDR3 in DNA: TGCGCCAGCAGCCAGGTCTCCGGGACAGGGCGCGAGCAGTACTTC. Translation gives CASSQVSGTGREQYF.

The chain couples TRBV2 to TRBJ2-7; D perhaps matches TRBD1 (5 bases). The CDR3 spans 16 residues. CDR1 is SNHLY, CDR2 FYNNEI, per germline. Trimming took 1 base from V and 2 from J, leaving 15 bases between them. The DNA for the CDR3 is TGTGCCAGCAGTGAAGGGGGCGGACGTTCTCCCTACGAGCAGTACGTC. Its protein is CASSEGGGRSPYEQYV.

This clone was detected many times. Here the CDR3 DNA reads TGTGCCAGCAGTGACAGGGACAGGGGGTCCTATGGCTACACCTTC. This encodes CASSDRDRGSYGYTF. V and J are TRBV25-1 and TRBJ1-2; 11 bases align to TRBD1. This CDR3 is built from 15 residues. Germline-derived CDR1 and CDR2 are MGHDK and SYGVNS. The junction had 4 bases not matched to a gene; V was cut back by 3 bases and J by 4 bases.

The J gene is TRBJ2-7, the V gene TRBV4-1, with 7 bases fitting TRBD1. Trimming removed 0 bases from V and 6 bases from J; junction bases left unmatched: 8. This CDR3 is 15 amino acids long. Germline V gene sequence: CDR1 MGHRA, CDR2 YSYEKL. DNA of the CDR3: TGCGCCAGCAGCCAAGAAGATAGGGGGCGCGGCGAGCAGTACTTC. Residues: CASSQEDRGRGEQYF.

This chain joins TRBV6-1 and TRBJ2-2; a weak D match, TRBD2 (5 bases). The V gene's germline CDR1 is MNHNS and CDR2 SASEGT. This CDR3 region has 13 residues. V was shortened by 3 bases and J by 3 bases, with 5 bases between the two germline ends. The CDR3 sequence is CASSDGDTGELFF. As DNA, the CDR3 is TGTGCCAGCAGTGACGGGGACACCGGGGAGCTGTTTTTT.

The chain has TRBV5-1 and TRBJ1-1; D may be TRBD1 (6 bases). Trimming removed 0 bases at V and 3 bases at J, with 24 bases between. Per the germline V gene, CDR1 is SGHRS and CDR2 is YFSETQ. This CDR3 region has 19 residues. CDR3: CASSLGIPRGGAWDTEAFF. The CDR3 DNA reads TGCGCCAGCAGCTTGGGTATCCCTAGGGGGGGGGCCTGGGACACTGAAGCTTTCTTT. Drawing the rest from reference TRBV5-1 and TRBJ1-1, the complete variable domain is KAGVTQTPRYLIKTRGQQVTLSCSPISGHRSVSWYQQTPGQGLQFLFEYFSETQRNKGNFPGRFSGRQFSNSRSEMNVSTLELGDSALYLCASSLGIPRGGAWDTEAFFGQGTRLTVV.

V and J are TRBV12-2 and TRBJ1-3; the table's D gene call, TRBD1, was not cross checked with the DNA. TRBV12-2 is shown as a pseudogene. The CDR3 has 19 amino acids. CDR3 coding DNA: TGTGCAAGTCGCTTAGGGGGACAGGGTAACCCTTTAGCTGGAAACACCATATATTTT. Translating gives CASRLGGQGNPLAGNTIYF.

V is TRBV9 and J is TRBJ1-2; D is perhaps TRBD1 (6 bases). Germline V gives CDR1 SGDLS, CDR2 YYNGEE. The CDR3 sequence is 15 residues long. The ends were cut back, 4 bases at V and 2 bases at J, with 15 bases in the middle. In DNA form, the CDR3 reads TGTGCCAGCAGCAACAGGGCTGAAGGCAACTATGGCTACACCTTC. It yields the protein CASSNRAEGNYGYTF.

J is TRBJ2-3 and V is TRBV7-3; 11 bases align to TRBD2. The length of the CDR3 is 16 residues. V shed 2 bases, J shed 9 bases, and the junction held 10 bases outside the gene matches. Germline lookup yields CDR1 SGHTA and CDR2 FQGTGA. The CDR3 reads CASSLRLAGKEGTQYF. As DNA, the CDR3 is TGTGCCAGCAGCTTACGACTAGCGGGGAAGGAGGGAACGCAGTATTTT.

The V call is TRBV27, the J call TRBJ1-2; 10 bases agree with TRBD1. Germline values: CDR1 MNHEY, CDR2 SMNVEV (reference sequence). The V segment lost 4 bases and the J segment 5 bases; nucleotides outside the gene matches: 10. The CDR3 covers 16 residues. This CDR3 reads CASSSPGDRGGYGYTF. The CDR3 DNA reads as TGTGCCAGCAGTTCCCCCGGGGACAGGGGAGGTTATGGCTACACCTTC.

The J gene is TRBJ1-2, the V gene TRBV28, with D possibly being TRBD1 (5 bases). Per germline, CDR1 MDHEN and CDR2 SYDVKM. The CDR3 runs to 13 residues. Deletions cut 5 bases from V and 4 bases from J, with 11 bases between. CDR3 nucleotide sequence: TGTGCCAGCAGTCCAGGGAGGGGCTATGGCTACACCTTC. Protein product: CASSPGRGYGYTF.

V usage is TRBV7-9 and J usage is TRBJ1-3; D remains unclear. Germline values: CDR1 SEHNR, CDR2 FQNEAQ (reference sequence). This CDR3 contains 14 residues. The V and J ends lost 5 bases and 0 bases respectively, with 8 bases between them. The CDR3 DNA is TGTGCCAGCAGCCCCGGGAGCTCTGGAAACACCATATATTTT. Its translation is CASSPGSSGNTIYF.

This clone was detected once. The CDR3 sequence: CASSFTAVLTDTQYF. The CDR3 DNA follows: TGTGCCAGCAGCTTCACAGCGGTCCTCACAGATACGCAGTATTTT. V and J are TRBV7-2 and TRBJ2-3, with D perhaps matching TRBD2 (5 bases). The CDR3 is made up of 15 amino acids. The V gene lost 3 bases and the J gene lost 2 bases, with 12 bases spanning the gap. Germline CDR1 SGHTA, CDR2 FQGNSA.